This T cell receptor beta chain is drawn from a study of CD4 and CD8 cells across lung adenocarcinoma regions. The patients had localized lung adenocarcinoma, a non-small cell subtype. TCRdb analysed the PCR reads with MiXCR anew, one entry per CDR3 protein. The sample includes under 20,000 distinct CDR3 sequences, roughly 51% of them seen just once. The sample comprised CD8+ T cells from the center of a lung tumor. The TCR comes from a female donor with lung adenocarcinoma. The CD4 and CD8 labels of this study may be unreliable.

The CDR3 coding sequence is TGTGCCAGCACCCGGGACAGGGGGAACAATGAGCAGTTCTTC. This codes for CASTRDRGNNEQFF. V usage is TRBV6-1 and J usage is TRBJ2-3; 11 nucleotides line up with TRBD1. The end of the DNA aligns better with TRBJ2-1, so the J call may be wrong. Germline CDR1 MNHNS, CDR2 SASEGT. This CDR3 is built from 14 residues.